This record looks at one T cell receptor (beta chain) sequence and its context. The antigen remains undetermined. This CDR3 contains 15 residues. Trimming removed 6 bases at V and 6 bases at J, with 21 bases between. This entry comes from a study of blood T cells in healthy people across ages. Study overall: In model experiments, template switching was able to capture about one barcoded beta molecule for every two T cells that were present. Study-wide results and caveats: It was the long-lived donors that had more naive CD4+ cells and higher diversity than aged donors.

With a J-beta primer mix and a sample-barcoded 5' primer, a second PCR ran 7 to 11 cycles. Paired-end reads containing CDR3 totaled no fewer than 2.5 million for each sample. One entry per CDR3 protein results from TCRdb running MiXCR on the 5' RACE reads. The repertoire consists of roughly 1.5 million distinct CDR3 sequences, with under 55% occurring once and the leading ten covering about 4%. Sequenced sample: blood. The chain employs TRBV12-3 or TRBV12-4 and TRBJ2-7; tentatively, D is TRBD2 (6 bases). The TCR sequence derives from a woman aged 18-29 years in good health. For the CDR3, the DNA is TGTGCCAGCAGGACAAATGAGGGCGGGGCCCCCGAGCAGTACTTC. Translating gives CASRTNEGGAPEQYF.